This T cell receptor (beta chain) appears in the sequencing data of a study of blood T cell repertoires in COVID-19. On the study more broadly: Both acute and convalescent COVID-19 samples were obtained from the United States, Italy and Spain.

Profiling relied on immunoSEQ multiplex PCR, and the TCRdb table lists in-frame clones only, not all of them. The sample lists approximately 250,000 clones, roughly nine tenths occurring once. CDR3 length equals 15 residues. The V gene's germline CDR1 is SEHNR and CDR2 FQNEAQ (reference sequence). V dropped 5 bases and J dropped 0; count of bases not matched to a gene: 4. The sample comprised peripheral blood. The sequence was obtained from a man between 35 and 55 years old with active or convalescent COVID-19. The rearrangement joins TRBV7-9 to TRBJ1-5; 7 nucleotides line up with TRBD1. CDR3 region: CASSGTAPSNQPQHF. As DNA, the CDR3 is TGTGCCAGCAGCGGGACAGCTCCTAGCAATCAGCCCCAGCATTTT.